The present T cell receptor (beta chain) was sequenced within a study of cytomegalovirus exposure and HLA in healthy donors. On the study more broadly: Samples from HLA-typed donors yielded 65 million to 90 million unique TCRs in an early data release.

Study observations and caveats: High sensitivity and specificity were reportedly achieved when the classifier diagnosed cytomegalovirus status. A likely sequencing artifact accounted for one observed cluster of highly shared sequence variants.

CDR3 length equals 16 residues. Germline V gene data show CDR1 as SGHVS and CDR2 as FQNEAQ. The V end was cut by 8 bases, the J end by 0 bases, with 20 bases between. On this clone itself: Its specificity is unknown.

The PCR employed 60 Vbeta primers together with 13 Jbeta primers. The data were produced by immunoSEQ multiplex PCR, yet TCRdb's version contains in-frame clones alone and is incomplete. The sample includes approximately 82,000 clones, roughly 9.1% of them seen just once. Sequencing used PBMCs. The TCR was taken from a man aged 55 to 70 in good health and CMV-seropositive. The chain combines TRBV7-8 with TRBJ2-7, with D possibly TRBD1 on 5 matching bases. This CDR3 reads CASPPSKGAYSYEQYF. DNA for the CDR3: TGTGCCAGCCCCCCCTCCAAAGGGGCGTACTCCTACGAGCAGTACTTC. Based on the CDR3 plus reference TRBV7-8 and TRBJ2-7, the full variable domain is GAGVSQSPRYKVAKRGQDVALRCDPISGHVSLFWYQQALGQGPEFLTYFQNEAQLDKSGLPSDRFFAERPEGSVSTLKIQRTQQEDSAVYLCASPPSKGAYSYEQYFGPGTRLTVT.